These T cell receptor beta chains were read from a single sample in a study of blood T cells in healthy people across ages. Using its own MiXCR run on the 5' RACE reads, TCRdb lists one record per CDR3 protein. Among about 940,000 distinct CDR3 sequences listed, 45% to 50% were seen once. The sequencing sample was made of blood. Receptors originate from a man aged 30 to 39 in good health. Both conserved end residues are part of each CDR3. D genes are given only for firm matches. Size tells how often a clone was seen (once, few, many) or the class of an expanded clone, and some rows leave it out.

d_gene	v_gene	abundance	j_gene	CDR3aa	CDR3nt
.	TRBV9	.	TRBJ2-7	CASSVGSCAYEQYF	TGTGCCAGCAGCGTAGGTTCCTGCGCCTACGAGCAGTACTTC
.	TRBV4-1	.	TRBJ2-2	CASSQAPDTGELFF	TGCGCCAGCAGCCAAGCGCCGGACACCGGGGAGCTGTTTTTT
.	TRBV7-9	.	TRBJ2-3	CASSPRGGPLFTDTQYF	TGTGCCAGCAGCCCGCGAGGTGGCCCGCTCTTCACAGATACGCAGTATTTT
.	TRBV5-1	.	TRBJ2-5	CASSGAGQIQETQYF	TGCGCCAGCAGCGGCGCGGGACAGATTCAAGAGACCCAGTACTTC
.	TRBV18	few	TRBJ1-5	CASSTGRDQPQHF	TGTGCCAGCTCGACAGGTCGGGATCAGCCCCAGCATTTT
.	TRBV27	.	TRBJ2-7	CASSTLSRSDEQYF	TGTGCCAGCAGTACCCTTTCCAGGAGCGACGAGCAGTACTTC
.	TRBV6-2/TRBV6-3	.	TRBJ2-1	CASSPLSEYNEQFF	TGTGCCAGCAGTCCACTCAGCGAGTACAATGAGCAGTTCTTC
TRBD1	TRBV20-1	.	TRBJ2-1	CSAPPPRGPSSYNEQFF	TGCAGTGCTCCCCCCCCGAGGGGGCCATCGTCCTACAATGAGCAGTTCTTC
TRBD2	TRBV7-3	.	TRBJ2-1	CASSHSGGINEQFF	TGTGCCAGCAGCCATAGCGGGGGGATCAATGAGCAGTTCTTC
.	TRBV6-1	.	TRBJ1-2	CASSPLGMGSDYGYTF	TGTGCCAGCAGTCCCTTAGGGATGGGGTCGGACTATGGCTACACCTTC
.	TRBV28	few	TRBJ1-2	CASSPPGGPGYGYTF	TGTGCCAGCAGTCCCCCCGGGGGCCCAGGGTATGGCTACACCTTC
.	TRBV20-1	few	TRBJ2-3	CSAPLARGADTQYF	TGCAGTGCGCCTCTAGCAAGGGGTGCAGATACGCAGTATTTT
TRBD2	TRBV11-2	few	TRBJ2-1	CASSPAVAGHNEQFF	TGTGCCAGCAGCCCCGCGGTAGCGGGGCACAATGAGCAGTTCTTC
TRBD2	TRBV20-1	.	TRBJ2-1	CSARDAQLAGGENEQFF	TGCAGTGCTAGAGATGCGCAACTAGCGGGGGGGGAAAATGAGCAGTTCTTC
.	TRBV6-5	.	TRBJ2-3	CASSLKSTDTQYF	TGTGCCAGCAGTTTGAAGAGCACAGATACGCAGTATTTT
TRBD1	TRBV5-6	.	TRBJ2-5	CASSLDGTGGVLKYF	TGTGCCAGCAGCTTGGATGGGACAGGGGGTGTTTTGAAGTACTTC
.	TRBV7-9	.	TRBJ1-6	CASSSQVPGSPLHF	TGTGCCAGCAGCTCCCAGGTCCCCGGATCACCCCTCCACTTT
.	TRBV6-2/TRBV6-3	few	TRBJ2-3	CASSFETSSDTQYF	TGTGCCAGCAGTTTCGAAACTAGCTCAGATACGCAGTATTTT
TRBD1	TRBV24-1	once	TRBJ1-1	CATSEIHRGHEGTEAFF	TGTGCCACCAGTGAAATTCACAGGGGTCACGAGGGCACTGAAGCTTTCTTT
.	TRBV29-1	.	TRBJ1-2	CSVERTETHYGYTF	TGCAGCGTTGAGAGGACAGAGACACACTATGGCTACACCTTC
.	TRBV29-1	few	TRBJ2-5	CSVASPEGTQYF	TGCAGCGTCGCCTCACCCGAGGGGACCCAGTACTTC
.	TRBV20-1	many	TRBJ1-2	CSASPGLYGYTF	TGCAGTGCTAGTCCCGGGCTCTATGGCTACACCTTC
.	TRBV28	.	TRBJ1-2	CASSRSWTADGYTF	TGTGCCAGCAGCCGAAGTTGGACCGCTGATGGCTACACCTTC
.	TRBV7-8	.	TRBJ2-3	CASERNLGTDTQYF	TGTGCCAGCGAGAGGAATCTTGGCACAGATACGCAGTATTTT
.	TRBV5-1	.	TRBJ2-2	CASSIREGSTGELFF	TGCGCCAGCAGCATACGAGAAGGGAGCACCGGGGAGCTGTTTTTT
.	TRBV10-3	.	TRBJ1-2	CAIRGTDHGYTF	TGTGCCATCAGGGGGACCGACCATGGCTACACCTTC
.	TRBV29-1	.	TRBJ1-2	CSVPALRGYTF	TGCAGCGTTCCGGCTCTAAGGGGCTACACCTTC
.	TRBV4-1	.	TRBJ2-5	CASSRITTGAVSDQEAQYF	TGCGCCAGCAGCCGCATCACCACCGGAGCGGTATCCGATCAAGAGGCCCAGTACTTC
TRBD1	TRBV20-1	few	TRBJ1-2	CSARQGATNNYGYTF	TGCAGTGCAAGACAGGGGGCTACAAACAACTATGGCTACACCTTC
.	TRBV20-1	.	TRBJ1-6	CSVHGSYNSPLHF	TGCAGCGTCCATGGATCCTATAATTCACCCCTCCACTTT
TRBD2	TRBV11-2	.	TRBJ2-5	CASSLVTQRGQETQYF	TGTGCCAGCAGCTTAGTAACCCAGCGGGGTCAAGAGACCCAGTACTTC
.	TRBV10-3	once	TRBJ2-7	CAISEAPPSYNEQYF	TGTGCCATCAGTGAGGCTCCCCCATCCTACAATGAGCAGTACTTC
TRBD2	TRBV6-6	.	TRBJ2-3	CAGGLAGGTDTQYF	TGTGCCGGGGGGCTAGCGGGGGGCACAGATACGCAGTATTTT
.	TRBV20-1	.	TRBJ1-3	CSARNPGSGNTIYF	TGCAGTGCTAGAAACCCCGGGTCTGGAAACACCATATATTTT
.	TRBV12-3/TRBV12-4	.	TRBJ2-3	CASRSWGSTDTQYF	TGTGCCAGCAGATCGTGGGGGAGTACAGATACGCAGTATTTT
TRBD1	TRBV5-1	.	TRBJ1-1	CASSRDRGRPAFF	TGCGCCAGCAGCAGGGACAGGGGAAGACCAGCTTTCTTT
TRBD2	TRBV10-3	few	TRBJ2-5	CAISEGTSGGPPQETQYF	TGTGCCATCAGTGAAGGGACTAGCGGGGGGCCACCTCAAGAGACCCAGTACTTC
TRBD2	TRBV4-2	.	TRBJ2-1	CASSQDAASGGATDEQFF	TGTGCCAGCAGCCAAGATGCGGCTAGCGGGGGGGCCACAGATGAGCAGTTCTTC
TRBD2	TRBV7-2	.	TRBJ2-2	CASSPELAGGLNTGELFF	TGTGCCAGCAGCCCGGAACTAGCGGGGGGGCTGAACACCGGGGAGCTGTTTTTT
TRBD2	TRBV11-3	few	TRBJ2-1	CASSFSGGAVNEQFF	TGTGCCAGCAGCTTTTCGGGGGGGGCGGTCAATGAGCAGTTCTTC
.	TRBV29-1	many	TRBJ1-2	CSVEAGPWSGYTF	TGCAGCGTTGAAGCGGGACCCTGGAGTGGCTACACCTTC
.	TRBV4-2	.	TRBJ2-5	CASSQNINEQYF	TGTGCCAGCAGCCAGAACATCAATGAGCAGTACTTC
.	TRBV3-1	once	TRBJ1-2	CASSSGVTSNYGYTF	TGTGCCAGCAGCTCCGGAGTGACTTCCAACTATGGCTACACCTTC
.	TRBV12-3/TRBV12-4	.	TRBJ2-4	CASSRIDGAKNIQYF	TGTGCCAGCAGCCGCATTGACGGAGCCAAAAACATTCAGTACTTC
TRBD1	TRBV4-1	once	TRBJ1-2	CASSHVDRGKSYTF	TGCGCCAGCAGCCATGTGGACAGGGGGAAGAGCTACACCTTC
TRBD2	TRBV20-1	many	TRBJ2-1	CSARSGGAYNEQFF	TGCAGTGCTAGGAGCGGGGGGGCCTACAATGAGCAGTTCTTC
.	TRBV7-6	.	TRBJ2-7	CASSSDKSYEQYF	TGTGCCAGCAGCTCCGACAAGTCCTACGAGCAGTACTTC
TRBD1	TRBV30	many	TRBJ1-1	CAARTGINTEAFF	TGTGCCGCGAGGACAGGTATTAACACTGAAGCTTTCTTT
TRBD1	TRBV5-1	.	TRBJ1-6	CASSLDQGAGSPPHF	TGCGCCAGCAGCTTGGACCAGGGGGCAGGTTCACCCCCCCACTTT